This T cell receptor beta chain was captured by sequencing in a study of CD4 T cells in lung cancer. For the study at large: Blood T cells were screened for responses to candidate mutation neoepitopes. Tumor and non-adjacent lung came from curative-intent resections for stage I-III non-small cell lung cancer. Patients had adenocarcinoma or squamous carcinoma and were aged 60 to 69. Prior treatments included platinum chemotherapy, and some patients had nivolumab or pembrolizumab.

The V gene end was trimmed by 0 bases and the J gene end by 5 bases; junction bases not matched to a gene: 7. The CDR3 extends over 15 amino acids. Germline lookup yields CDR1 SGDLS and CDR2 YYNGEE. Clones were read by immunoSEQ multiplex PCR, and TCRdb kept only the in-frame ones, dropping some. Of a few thousand clones in the sample, around 69% were seen once. This receptor was obtained from a man in his 60s with non-small cell lung cancer. Material for sequencing was lung tumor tissue. The chain couples TRBV9 to TRBJ1-1; 7 nucleotides align to TRBD1. The CDR3 protein is CASSVGVTGTTEAFF. In DNA, the CDR3 is TGTGCCAGCAGCGTAGGGGTGACAGGGACGACTGAAGCTTTCTTT.